This T cell receptor beta chain was sequenced for a study of blood T cell repertoires in COVID-19. The CDR3 covers 15 residues. V trimming: 3 bases; J trimming: 5 bases; junction bases outside the gene matches: 4. Looked up from germline, CDR1 is SGHTA and CDR2 is FQGNSA. Sequencing used immunoSEQ multiplex PCR; TCRdb keeps in-frame clones, though not all of them. This table holds 170,000 or so clones, roughly 85% found once. The TCR was taken from a man in his forties or fifties with active or convalescent COVID-19. V gene TRBV7-2 combines with J gene TRBJ2-5, with 12 nucleotides matching TRBD2. The sequenced material came from peripheral blood. The CDR3 loop is CASSLSSGGAETQYF. The CDR3 DNA reads as TGTGCCAGCAGCTTGTCTAGCGGGGGGGCGGAGACCCAGTACTTC.